Following are 28 T cell receptor beta chains from one sample sequenced in a study of T-cell reconstitution after alpha-beta-depleted transplantation in children. Preparation of the TCRbeta library used unique molecular identifiers. TCRdb recomputed calls from the PCR reads with MiXCR, one row per CDR3 protein. This sample has about 690,000 distinct CDR3 sequences, with approximately 17% found just once. The sequenced sample was PBMCs from the stem cell graft donor, obtained from the stem cell graft. The receptors here all came from a human donor who donated a stem cell graft to a child with acute myeloid leukemia.

The table lists this clonotype with a few counts. This sequence joins TRBV5-1 and TRBJ2-2; TRBD1 matches 7 bases. The germline V gene has CDR1 SGHRS and CDR2 YFSETQ. This CDR3 spans 18 amino acids. Losses at the gene ends were 4 bases for V and 3 bases for J; bases not matched to a gene: 15. The CDR3 DNA reads TGCGCCAGCAGCCCGAGAAGCATCGACAGGGTCGACACCGGGGAGCTGTTTTTT. Amino acids: CASSPRSIDRVDTGELFF.

This clonotype has a count of ten or more. V usage is TRBV20-1 and J usage is TRBJ1-4; D is unresolved. CDR3 length: 14 residues. V lost 0 bases, J lost 4 bases, and 9 bases lay in between. Germline V gives CDR1 DFQATT, CDR2 SNEGSKA (reference sequence). The CDR3 protein is CSARDKVVNEKLFF. The DNA for the CDR3 is TGCAGTGCTAGAGATAAAGTCGTTAATGAAAAACTGTTTTTT.

At least ten counts were recorded for this clonotype. The chain is built from TRBV20-1 and TRBJ2-3, with D possibly matching TRBD2 (6 bases). The germline CDR1 and CDR2 sequences are DFQATT and SNEGSKA (reference sequence). The CDR3 totals 14 residues. V lost 6 bases to trimming and J lost 1 base, with 14 bases between them. The CDR3 spells CSANLAGRTDTQYF. CDR3 DNA: TGCAGTGCCAACCTGGCGGGGCGCACAGATACGCAGTATTTT.

Many counts were recorded for this clonotype. CDR3 sequence reads: CASSAGTGEQYF. The CDR3, as DNA: TGTGCCAGCAGCGCCGGAACGGGCGAGCAGTACTTC. The rearrangement joins TRBV5-6 to TRBJ2-7; D gene unclear. The V end was cut by 4 bases, the J end by 6 bases, with 11 bases between. The CDR3 is made up of 12 amino acids. Per germline, CDR1 SGHDT and CDR2 YYEEEE.

This chain connects TRBV12-3 or TRBV12-4 to TRBJ1-5; D is perhaps TRBD1 (5 bases). This CDR3 is built from 14 residues. Between the trimmed V and J ends, which lost 6 bases and 8 bases, there was a span of 17 bases. CDR3 amino acids: CASRDRGVNEPQHF. The CDR3 DNA follows: TGTGCCAGCAGGGACCGGGGGGTAAATGAGCCCCAGCATTTT.

This clonotype occurred once. The V call is TRBV7-9, the J call TRBJ2-3; D not resolved. Trimming removed 4 bases from V and 5 bases from J, with 19 bases in between. CDR1 is SEHNR and CDR2 is FQNEAQ in the germline V gene (reference sequence). The CDR3 runs to 16 residues. The CDR3 bases are TGTGCCAGCAGCTACCCAAGAGCCTCACGGTTAGATACGCAGTATTTT. Amino acid sequence: CASSYPRASRLDTQYF.

This clonotype was counted a single time. This chain links TRBV5-1 with TRBJ2-5; 9 positions agree with TRBD1. Germline CDR1 SGHRS, CDR2 YFSETQ. J lost 2 bases, V lost 6 bases, and 8 bases had no gene match. The CDR3 runs 15 residues. The CDR3 reads CASTPQGAWQETQYF. The CDR3 region has the DNA TGCGCCAGCACCCCACAGGGGGCATGGCAAGAGACCCAGTACTTC.

The chain employs TRBV7-2 and TRBJ2-5; TRBD1 aligns across 9 bases. The CDR3 runs 15 residues. The ends lost 2 bases at V and 5 bases at J; junction bases unmatched: 6. Germline V gene sequence: CDR1 SGHTA, CDR2 FQGNSA. This chain's CDR3 is CASSLNRGPGETQYF. CDR3 nucleotide sequence: TGTGCCAGCAGCTTAAACAGGGGGCCGGGGGAGACCCAGTACTTC.

This chain links TRBV12-3 or TRBV12-4 with TRBJ2-3; perhaps TRBD1 as D (6 bases). The CDR3 is 15 amino acids. Trimming took off 10 bases at V and 3 bases at J, with 20 bases between the two ends. The CDR3 loop is CATPHGQYRTDTQYF. The CDR3 nucleotides are TGTGCCACCCCCCACGGACAGTATCGGACAGATACGCAGTATTTT.

The chain recombines TRBV28 with TRBJ2-7; possible D gene TRBD2, 6 bases. Germline V gives CDR1 MDHEN, CDR2 SYDVKM. The CDR3 covers 13 residues. The V gene lost 3 bases and the J gene lost 3 bases, with 9 bases spanning the gap. The CDR3 bases are TGTGCCAGCAGTTTGGGGACTCTCTACGAGCAGTACGTC. Translation gives CASSLGTLYEQYV.

The V and J genes are TRBV7-2 and TRBJ1-4; a possible D gene is TRBD1 (5 bases). This CDR3 has 15 residues. Deletions cut 5 bases from V and 6 bases from J, with 16 bases between. CDR1 and CDR2 (germline): SGHTA, FQGNSA. This chain's CDR3 is CASSASGTVYEKLFF. The CDR3 nucleotides are TGTGCCAGCAGCGCATCCGGGACGGTGTATGAAAAACTGTTTTTT.

The chain couples TRBV7-2 to TRBJ2-7; D assignment may be TRBD1 or TRBD2 (5 bases each). CDR3 length: 14 residues. Per germline, CDR1 SGHTA and CDR2 FQGNSA. V shed 5 bases and J shed 11 bases, with 22 bases lying between them. The chain's CDR3 is CASSAFPGAPDKYV. CDR3 sequence (DNA): TGTGCCAGCAGCGCCTTTCCCGGGGCACCAGACAAGTACGTC.

This clonotype was seen at least ten times. The rearrangement links TRBV7-9 to TRBJ2-1, with TRBD2 matching 8 bases. The CDR3 length is 15 residues. Germline assignment: CDR1 SEHNR and CDR2 FQNEAQ (reference sequence). The V gene end was trimmed by 2 bases and the J gene end by 4 bases; junction bases not matched to a gene: 4. Here the CDR3 reads CASSLLGGGYNEQFF. CDR3 nucleotide sequence: TGTGCCAGCAGCTTACTTGGCGGGGGGTACAATGAGCAGTTCTTC.

This chain joins TRBV6-2 or TRBV6-3 and TRBJ1-5; 7 bases match TRBD1. The CDR3 extends over 16 amino acids. CDR1 MNHEY and CDR2 SVGEGT come from the germline V gene. The V gene end was trimmed by 5 bases and the J gene end by 0 bases; junction bases not matched to a gene: 7. Here the CDR3 DNA reads TGTGCCAGCAGTAGCGAACCAGGGGGTAGCAATCAGCCCCAGCATTTT. It yields the protein CASSSEPGGSNQPQHF.

There are many counts of this clonotype. The V and J genes are TRBV5-1 and TRBJ1-2, with 7 nucleotides matching TRBD1. CDR3 size: 12 residues. In germline, CDR1 is SGHRS, CDR2 YFSETQ. V lost 3 bases, J lost 4 bases, and 0 bases stayed unmatched. The CDR3 loop reads CASSWDSYGYTF. As DNA, the CDR3 is TGCGCCAGCAGCTGGGACAGCTATGGCTACACCTTC.

Many counts were recorded for this clonotype. The rearrangement uses TRBV7-2 and TRBJ2-5; no clear D gene. The CDR3 runs to 14 residues. Trimming took off 5 bases at V and 9 bases at J, with 19 bases between the two ends. Germline assignment: CDR1 SGHTA and CDR2 FQGNSA. Here the CDR3 DNA reads TGTGCCAGCAGCCCCGGGCCCTCGGCAAGGGCCCAGTACTTC. Translating it yields CASSPGPSARAQYF.

This clonotype was counted many times. This chain links TRBV15 with TRBJ1-4; TRBD1 matches at 7 bases. Germline CDR1 and CDR2: LNHNV and YYDKDF (reference sequence). The CDR3 covers 17 residues. V gave up 2 bases and J gave up 0 bases; unmatched junction bases: 6. CDR3 sequence (DNA): TGTGCCACCAGCAGACAGGGGGGGGGTGCAACTAATGAAAAACTGTTTTTT. Residues: CATSRQGGGATNEKLFF. Complete variable domain (other parts from reference TRBV15 and TRBJ1-4): DAMVIQNPRYQVTQFGKPVTLSCSQTLNHNVMYWYQQKSSQAPKLLFHYYDKDFNNEADTPDNFQSRRPNTSFCFLDIRSPGLGDTAMYLCATSRQGGGATNEKLFFGSGTQLSVL.

This clonotype has more than one count but fewer than ten. The chain uses TRBV29-1 and TRBJ1-1; the match to TRBD1 covers 8 bases. J gave up 5 bases and V 3 bases, and 5 bases lay outside the gene matches. The CDR3 length is 13 residues. Germline loops: CDR1 SQVTM, CDR2 ANQGSEA. The CDR3 protein is CSVDRTGGTEAFF. The CDR3 DNA follows: TGCAGCGTTGACCGCACAGGGGGGACTGAAGCTTTCTTT.

This clonotype has at least ten counts. The chain has TRBV20-1 and TRBJ1-1; no reliable D call. The V end was cut by 6 bases, the J end by 0 bases, with 8 bases between. The CDR3 sequence is 12 residues long. The germline CDR1 and CDR2 sequences are DFQATT and SNEGSKA (reference sequence). The CDR3 nucleotides are TGCAGTGCGTACCGGTTGAACACTGAAGCTTTCTTT. Translation: CSAYRLNTEAFF.

This clonotype was picked up many times. The V and J genes are TRBV29-1 and TRBJ1-1, with D possibly TRBD1 on 6 matching bases. The V end was cut by 6 bases, the J end by 7 bases, with 12 bases between. In germline, CDR1 is SQVTM, CDR2 ANQGSEA. The CDR3 has 11 amino acids. CDR3 DNA sequence: TGCAGCGTCCATACAGGGTATGAAGCTTTCTTT. Amino acids: CSVHTGYEAFF. Drawing the rest from reference TRBV29-1 and TRBJ1-1, the complete variable domain is SAVISQKPSRDICQRGTSLTIQCQVDSQVTMMFWYRQQPGQSLTLIATANQGSEATYESGFVIDKFPISRPNLTFSTLTVSNMSPEDSSIYLCSVHTGYEAFFGQGTRLTVV.

This chain connects TRBV20-1 to TRBJ1-6; 8 bases are shared with TRBD1. Germline trimming cut 6 bases from V and 10 bases from J; bases unmatched to any gene: 14. This CDR3 contains 15 residues. Germline values: CDR1 DFQATT, CDR2 SNEGSKA (reference sequence). The CDR3 DNA reads TGCAGTGCAACGCCGCGGACAGGGTACGACTCACCCCTCCACTTT. Amino acid sequence: CSATPRTGYDSPLHF.

This clonotype appeared many times. J is TRBJ2-7 and V is TRBV20-1; D might be TRBD1 or TRBD2, each matching 6 bases. The CDR3 length is 14 residues. Trimming cost V 2 bases and J 7 bases, with 18 bases left between them. Germline V gene data show CDR1 as DFQATT and CDR2 as SNEGSKA (reference sequence). This CDR3 reads CSARSGGHFDEQYF. CDR3 in DNA: TGCAGTGCTAGATCCGGGGGACACTTCGATGAGCAGTACTTC.

V and J are TRBV5-1 and TRBJ2-2; D is ambiguous. Trimming cost V 8 bases and J 5 bases, with 13 bases left between them. There are 13 residues in the CDR3. CDR1 and CDR2 from the germline V gene are SGHRS and YFSETQ. This CDR3 reads CARPQPWTGELFF. The CDR3 region has the DNA TGCGCCAGACCCCAACCTTGGACCGGGGAGCTGTTTTTT.

Only one count was recorded for this clonotype. A much larger clone lies a single base off, so this may be a read error. The chain uses TRBV5-5 and TRBJ1-3; D unresolved. Germline V gene sequence: CDR1 SGHKS, CDR2 YYEKEE (reference sequence). The CDR3 length is 13 residues. This chain's CDR3 is CASRAVSGNTISF. In DNA form, the CDR3 reads TGTGCCAGCCGAGCAGTCTCTGGAAACACCATATCTTTT.

V is TRBV15 and J is TRBJ2-3; 7 bases fit TRBD1. The length of the CDR3 is 15 residues. The germline CDR1 and CDR2 sequences are LNHNV and YYDKDF (reference sequence). Trimming removed 3 bases from V and 4 bases from J; junction bases left unmatched: 7. The chain's CDR3 is CATSRRQGSPDTQYF. The CDR3 nucleotides read TGTGCCACCAGCAGGCGACAGGGTTCCCCAGATACGCAGTATTTT.

Many counts were recorded for this clonotype. V usage is TRBV20-1 and J usage is TRBJ1-6; D unclear. The CDR3 contains 13 residues. The V end lost 1 base, the J end lost 8 bases, and 9 bases lay between the germline ends. The germline gives CDR1 DFQATT, CDR2 SNEGSKA (reference sequence). CDR3 sequence: CSARVGRDSPLHF. CDR3 bases: TGCAGTGCTAGAGTCGGCAGAGATTCACCCCTCCACTTT.

This clonotype appeared a few times. This rearrangement joins TRBV5-1 to TRBJ1-2, with no clear D. CDR3 length: 14 residues. Trimming took 5 bases from V and 2 from J, leaving 13 bases between them. Germline V lookup: CDR1 SGHRS, CDR2 YFSETQ. DNA for the CDR3: TGCGCCAGCAGGCTCGCTGAACTCAACTATGGCTACACCTTC. Its translation: CASRLAELNYGYTF.

The chain is built from TRBV5-5 and TRBJ1-2; 8 bases are shared with TRBD1. The ends lost 4 bases at V and 0 bases at J; junction bases unmatched: 5. Germline CDR1 is SGHKS and CDR2 is YYEKEE (reference sequence). This CDR3 has 15 amino acids. CDR3 DNA sequence: TGTGCCAGCAGCCTGGGACAGGCAGCTAACTATGGCTACACCTTC. Protein: CASSLGQAANYGYTF.